This T cell receptor (beta chain) comes out of a study of T-cell reconstitution after alpha-beta-depleted transplantation in children. This clonotype was picked up many times. Its antigen is still unknown. Unique molecular identifiers were incorporated during preparation of the TCRbeta library. From the PCR reads, TCRdb called clonotypes with MiXCR, one entry per CDR3 protein. The sample yields around 450,000 distinct CDR3 sequences, roughly a tenth seen once. General study results and limits: Reportedly, alpha-beta T cells present about two months post-transplant originated from several hundred expanded clones of graft origin.

Sequences were derived from PBMCs, sampled before TCRalphabeta/CD19-depleted stem cell transplant. The TCR originated in a child aged 2-15 years with inherited bone marrow failure, due to receive a stem cell transplant.

The CDR3 region is CASSVLGGGITDTQYF. As DNA, the CDR3 is TGTGCCAGCAGCGTACTCGGGGGAGGGATCACAGATACGCAGTATTTT. This chain links TRBV9 with TRBJ2-3, with 7 bases fitting TRBD2. Germline CDR1 is SGDLS and CDR2 is YYNGEE. This CDR3 has 16 residues. V lost 1 base and J lost 2; bases outside the gene matches: 7.